The sequence of this T cell receptor (beta chain) was determined in a study of T cell repertoires in cytomegalovirus infection. On the study more broadly: HLA-B-restricted CMV epitopes that are well studied were used alongside recently identified HLA-C-restricted ones. It was the public TCR beta signatures that indicated both CMV infection and matching HLA type.

TCRdb processed the reads anew with MiXCR; each CDR3 protein has one entry. The sample consists of around 430,000 distinct CDR3 sequences, about 39% of them appearing once. Concerning this clonotype itself: Its antigen is undetermined.

With 6 bases removed from V and 0 bases from J, the gap between germline ends came to 15 bases. The CDR3 covers 16 residues. Study-level findings and limits: Public TCR beta family frequency separated CMV-and-HLA carriers, including in an independent cohort. Clonotypes of TCR beta that were HLA-C-restricted and CMV-specific dominated the ex vivo response.

The V gene is TRBV12-3 or TRBV12-4, the J gene TRBJ2-1; possibly TRBD2 for D (5 bases). The sample consisted of cultured PBMCs, taken from culture after CMV antigen stimulation. The sequence derives from a human donor in good health (CMV status not recorded). Some clones in this sample may be carry-over from other donors' samples. CDR3 bases: TGTGCCAGCAGCCTTTCGTGGGAGAGCTCCTACAATGAGCAGTTCTTC. It specifies CASSLSWESSYNEQFF.